The rows below give T cell receptor beta chains drawn from one sample of a study of radiation and T cells in renal cell carcinoma. Profiling relied on immunoSEQ multiplex PCR, and the TCRdb table lists in-frame clones only, not all of them. The profile shows about 130,000 clones, about 81% of them singletons. This sample comprised blood, obtained from a patient whose treatment included radiotherapy and nephrectomy. The receptors originated from a woman aged 55 to 70 with renal cell carcinoma. The CDR3 runs from the conserved cysteine through the conserved F or W. A D gene is named only where the DNA matches it firmly. Only part of the rows carry a size: once, few, many, or a class if the clone is expanded.

length	D	V	J	size	CDR3	DNA
17	TRBD2	TRBV9	TRBJ2-7	-	CASSPGLAGGSSYEQYF	TGTGCCAGCAGCCCAGGACTAGCGGGGGGGAGTTCCTACGAGCAGTACTTC
15	TRBD1	TRBV19	TRBJ1-4	-	CASRGQGLANEKLFF	TGTGCCAGTAGGGGACAGGGCCTAGCGAATGAAAAACTGTTTTTT
17	-	TRBV7-9	TRBJ1-5	-	CASSLVDGTNSNQPQHF	TGTGCCAGCAGCTTAGTTGACGGCACTAATAGCAATCAGCCCCAGCATTTT
14	-	TRBV19	TRBJ1-2	-	CASSIDFAAYGYTF	TGTGCCAGTAGTATAGATTTCGCGGCTTATGGCTACACCTTC
15	TRBD1	TRBV10-3	TRBJ2-7	-	CAISKGQGSSYEQYF	TGTGCCATCAGTAAGGGACAGGGGAGCTCCTACGAGCAGTACTTC
13	-	TRBV27	TRBJ2-1	-	CASSFGQYNEQFF	TGTGCCAGCAGTTTTGGGCAGTACAATGAGCAGTTCTTC
15	-	TRBV9	TRBJ2-1	-	CASSYLIGGDNEQFF	TGTGCCAGCAGCTATCTTATCGGGGGTGACAATGAGCAGTTCTTC
14	TRBD1	TRBV10-3	TRBJ1-3	-	CASGTESSGNTIYF	TGTGCCAGCGGGACAGAAAGCTCTGGAAACACCATATATTTT
13	TRBD1	TRBV27	TRBJ1-3	-	CASSPRQGHTIYF	TGTGCCAGCAGTCCCCGACAGGGTCACACCATATATTTT
19	TRBD2	TRBV11-1	TRBJ2-1	-	CASSPYEGLARGRNNEQFF	TGTGCCAGCAGCCCATACGAGGGACTAGCTAGAGGGCGAAACAATGAGCAGTTCTTC
15	-	TRBV9	TRBJ1-6	-	CASSEWDNLYSPLHF	TGTGCCAGCAGCGAGTGGGATAACTTATATTCACCCCTCCACTTT
11	-	TRBV30	TRBJ2-5	-	CAWSEKETQYF	TGTGCCTGGAGTGAAAAAGAGACCCAGTACTTC
15	-	TRBV30	TRBJ1-6	few	CAWSRGAVVNSPLHF	TGTGCCTGGAGTAGGGGGGCAGTCGTGAATTCACCCCTCCACTTT
16	TRBD1	TRBV5-4	TRBJ2-1	-	CASSTGQSSSYNEQFF	TGTGCCAGCAGCACGGGACAGTCGAGCTCCTACAATGAGCAGTTCTTC
15	TRBD1	TRBV9	TRBJ1-2	once	CASSLSGTVNYGYTF	TGTGCCAGCAGCCTTTCCGGGACAGTAAACTATGGCTACACCTTC
14	TRBD1	TRBV6-5	TRBJ1-1	-	CASAYRGANTEAFF	TGTGCCAGCGCGTACAGGGGGGCGAACACTGAAGCTTTCTTT
14	-	TRBV5-1	TRBJ1-4	once	CASSLSGLNEKLFF	TGCGCCAGCAGCTTGTCAGGGTTGAATGAAAAACTGTTTTTT
11	-	TRBV30	TRBJ1-2	once	CAWSQGGGYTF	TGTGCCTGGAGTCAGGGAGGCGGCTACACCTTC
15	-	TRBV27	TRBJ2-7	-	CASSRQPRGSYEQYF	TGTGCCAGCAGCCGCCAACCCAGGGGCTCCTACGAGCAGTACTTC
17	TRBD1	TRBV28	TRBJ2-7	-	CASSSPRQGQGGGEQYF	TGTGCCAGCAGTTCGCCCCGACAAGGACAGGGGGGCGGAGAGCAGTACTTC
13	-	TRBV4-2	TRBJ1-3	many	CASSQESGNTIYF	TGTGCCAGCAGCCAAGAATCCGGAAACACCATATATTTT
12	TRBD1	TRBV29-1	TRBJ1-4	-	CSSRTGAGKLFF	TGCAGCTCAAGGACAGGGGCGGGAAAACTGTTTTTT